This T cell receptor (beta chain) emerged from a study of blood T cell repertoires in COVID-19. The CDR3 loop spans 14 amino acids. Germline CDR1 is ENHRY and CDR2 is SYGVKD. V was cut by 2 bases and J by 0 bases, with 8 bases left in between. This clone has only one observation. The recovered donors of Cohort 3 showed two negative PCRs, clearance, or symptom resolution. Methods used by the authors: Reference gene primer amplification yielded estimated nucleated cell counts. Only in-frame clones appear in the TCRdb table, and some are missing; sequencing was by immunoSEQ multiplex PCR. V and J calls plus clone size are reproduced from that table; the DNA served to infer D and trimming. The sample consists of 150,000 or so clones, more than 80% of them appearing once.

The source is a man between 50 and 59 years old who had recovered from COVID-19. Sequencing was performed on PBMCs or T cells enriched from blood (not recorded which). V usage is TRBV10-3 and J usage is TRBJ2-7; D is ambiguous. The CDR3 reads CAISEDQDSYEQYF. CDR3 coding DNA: TGTGCCATCAGTGAGGACCAGGACTCCTACGAGCAGTACTTC.